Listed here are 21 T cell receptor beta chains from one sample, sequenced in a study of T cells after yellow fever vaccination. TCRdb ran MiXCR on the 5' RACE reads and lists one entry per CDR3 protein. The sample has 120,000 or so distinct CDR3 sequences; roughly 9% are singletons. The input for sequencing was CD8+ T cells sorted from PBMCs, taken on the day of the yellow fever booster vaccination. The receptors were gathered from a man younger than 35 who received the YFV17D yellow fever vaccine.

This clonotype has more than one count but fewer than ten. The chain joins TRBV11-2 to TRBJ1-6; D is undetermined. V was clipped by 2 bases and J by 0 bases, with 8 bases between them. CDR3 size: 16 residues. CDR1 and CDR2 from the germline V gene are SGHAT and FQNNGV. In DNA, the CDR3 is TGTGCCAGCAGCTTATGGCGGAGCTCCTATAATTCACCCCTCCACTTT. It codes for CASSLWRSSYNSPLHF.

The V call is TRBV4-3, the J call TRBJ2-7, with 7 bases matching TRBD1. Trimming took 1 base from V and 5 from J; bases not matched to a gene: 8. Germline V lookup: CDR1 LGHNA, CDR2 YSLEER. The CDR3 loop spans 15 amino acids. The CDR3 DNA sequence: TGCGCCAGCAGCCAAGCGTACAGGGGTAGGAACGAGCAGTACTTC. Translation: CASSQAYRGRNEQYF.

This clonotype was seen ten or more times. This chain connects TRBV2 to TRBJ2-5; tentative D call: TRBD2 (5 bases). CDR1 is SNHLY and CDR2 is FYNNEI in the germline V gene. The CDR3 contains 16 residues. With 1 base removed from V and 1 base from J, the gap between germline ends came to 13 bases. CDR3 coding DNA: TGTGCCAGCAGTGAAGGGAGGCGCCTTGCCCAAGAGACCCAGTACTTC. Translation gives CASSEGRRLAQETQYF.

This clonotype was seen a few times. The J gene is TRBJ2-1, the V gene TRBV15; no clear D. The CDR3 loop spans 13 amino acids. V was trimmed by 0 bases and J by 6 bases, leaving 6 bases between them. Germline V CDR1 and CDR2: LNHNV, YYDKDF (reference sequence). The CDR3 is CATSRDRLNEQFF. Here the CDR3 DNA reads TGTGCCACCAGCAGAGATCGACTCAATGAGCAGTTCTTC.

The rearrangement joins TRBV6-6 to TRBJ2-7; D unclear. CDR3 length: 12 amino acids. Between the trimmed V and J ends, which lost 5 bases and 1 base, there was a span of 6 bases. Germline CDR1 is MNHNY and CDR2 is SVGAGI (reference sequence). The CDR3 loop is CASSHASYEQYV. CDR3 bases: TGTGCCAGCAGTCATGCATCCTACGAGCAGTACGTC.

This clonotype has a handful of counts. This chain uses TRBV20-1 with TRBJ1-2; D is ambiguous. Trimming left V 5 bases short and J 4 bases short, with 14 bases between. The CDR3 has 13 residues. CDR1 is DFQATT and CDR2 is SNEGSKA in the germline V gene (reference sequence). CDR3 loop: CSASGQEGYGYTF. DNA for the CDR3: TGCAGTGCTTCCGGGCAGGAGGGCTATGGCTACACCTTC.

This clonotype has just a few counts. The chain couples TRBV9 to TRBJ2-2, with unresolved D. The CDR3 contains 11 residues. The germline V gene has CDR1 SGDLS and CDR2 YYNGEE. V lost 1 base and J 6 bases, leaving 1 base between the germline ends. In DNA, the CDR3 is TGTGCCAGCAGCGTATCCGGGGAGCTGTTTTTT. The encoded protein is CASSVSGELFF.

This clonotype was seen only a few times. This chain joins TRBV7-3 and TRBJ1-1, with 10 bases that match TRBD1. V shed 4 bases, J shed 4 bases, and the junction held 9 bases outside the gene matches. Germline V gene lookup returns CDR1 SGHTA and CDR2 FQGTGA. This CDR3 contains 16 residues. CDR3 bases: TGTGCCAGCAGCTCGGGACCGGGACAGGGGATCACTGAAGCTTTCTTT. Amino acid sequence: CASSSGPGQGITEAFF.

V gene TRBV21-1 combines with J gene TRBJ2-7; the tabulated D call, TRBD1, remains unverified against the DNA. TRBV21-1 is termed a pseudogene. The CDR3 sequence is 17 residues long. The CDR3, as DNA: TGTGCCAGCAGCGGAACACCCGGACAGGTTCTCAACTACGAGCAGTACGTC. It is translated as CASSGTPGQVLNYEQYV.

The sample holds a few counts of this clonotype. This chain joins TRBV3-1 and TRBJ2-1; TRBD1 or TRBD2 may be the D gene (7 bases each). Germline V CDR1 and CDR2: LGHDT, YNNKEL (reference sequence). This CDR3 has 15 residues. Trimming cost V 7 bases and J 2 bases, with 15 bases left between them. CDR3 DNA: TGTGCCAGCACCCCTCAGGGGGGGACCTACAATGAGCAGTTCTTC. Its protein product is CASTPQGGTYNEQFF.

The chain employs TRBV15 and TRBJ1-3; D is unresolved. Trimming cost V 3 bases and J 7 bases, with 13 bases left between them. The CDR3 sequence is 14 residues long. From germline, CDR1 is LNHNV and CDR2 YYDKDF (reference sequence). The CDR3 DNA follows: TGTGCCACCAGCAGGCCGCGATCTGACAACACCATATATTTT. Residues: CATSRPRSDNTIYF. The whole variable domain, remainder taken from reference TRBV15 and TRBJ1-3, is DAMVIQNPRYQVTQFGKPVTLSCSQTLNHNVMYWYQQKSSQAPKLLFHYYDKDFNNEADTPDNFQSRRPNTSFCFLDIRSPGLGDTAMYLCATSRPRSDNTIYFGEGSWLTVV.

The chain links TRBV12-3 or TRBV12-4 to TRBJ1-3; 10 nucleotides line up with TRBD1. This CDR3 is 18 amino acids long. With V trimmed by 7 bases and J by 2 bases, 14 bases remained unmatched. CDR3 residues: CASNPGQGNILPGNTIYF. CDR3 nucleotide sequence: TGTGCCAGCAACCCGGGACAGGGGAACATCCTGCCTGGAAACACCATATATTTT.

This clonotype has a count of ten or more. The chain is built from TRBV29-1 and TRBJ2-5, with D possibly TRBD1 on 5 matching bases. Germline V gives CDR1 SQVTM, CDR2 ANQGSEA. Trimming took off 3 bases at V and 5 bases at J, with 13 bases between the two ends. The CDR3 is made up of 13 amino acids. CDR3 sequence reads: CSVDRGTAETQYF. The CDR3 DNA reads TGCAGCGTTGATAGGGGTACGGCGGAGACCCAGTACTTC.

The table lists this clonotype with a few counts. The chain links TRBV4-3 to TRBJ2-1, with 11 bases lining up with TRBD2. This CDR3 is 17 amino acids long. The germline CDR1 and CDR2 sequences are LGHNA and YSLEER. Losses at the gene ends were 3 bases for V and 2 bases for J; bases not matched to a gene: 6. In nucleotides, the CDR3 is TGCGCCAGCAGCCACTACTTAGCGGGGGGGACCTACAATGAGCAGTTCTTC. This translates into CASSHYLAGGTYNEQFF.

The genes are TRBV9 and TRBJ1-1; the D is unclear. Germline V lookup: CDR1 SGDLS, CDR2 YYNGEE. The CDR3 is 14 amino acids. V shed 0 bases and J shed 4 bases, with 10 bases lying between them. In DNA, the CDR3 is TGTGCCAGCAGCGTAGGGAAAGCTGGCACTGAAGCTTTCTTT. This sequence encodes CASSVGKAGTEAFF. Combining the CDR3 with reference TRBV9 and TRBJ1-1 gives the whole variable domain DSGVTQTPKHLITATGQRVTLRCSPRSGDLSVYWYQQSLDQGLQFLIQYYNGEERAKGNILERFSAQQFPDLHSELNLSSLELGDSALYFCASSVGKAGTEAFFGQGTRLTVV.

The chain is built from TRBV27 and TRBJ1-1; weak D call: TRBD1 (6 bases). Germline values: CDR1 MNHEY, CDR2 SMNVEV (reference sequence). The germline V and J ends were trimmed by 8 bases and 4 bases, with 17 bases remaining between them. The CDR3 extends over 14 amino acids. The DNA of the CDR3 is TGTGCCAGCGGACTGACAGGTTTTGGCACTGAAGCTTTCTTT. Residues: CASGLTGFGTEAFF.

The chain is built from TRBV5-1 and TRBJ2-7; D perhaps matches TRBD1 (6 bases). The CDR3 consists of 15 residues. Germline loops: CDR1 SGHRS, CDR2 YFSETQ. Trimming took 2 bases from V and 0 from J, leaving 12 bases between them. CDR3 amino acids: CASSFSGQPSYEQYF. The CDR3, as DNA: TGCGCCAGCAGCTTCTCGGGACAACCCTCCTACGAGCAGTACTTC.

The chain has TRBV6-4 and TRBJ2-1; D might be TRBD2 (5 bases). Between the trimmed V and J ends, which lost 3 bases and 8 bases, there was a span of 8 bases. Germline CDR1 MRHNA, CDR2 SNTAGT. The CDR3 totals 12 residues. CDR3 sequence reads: CASSDRGDEQFF. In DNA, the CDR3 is TGTGCCAGCAGTGATCGGGGTGATGAGCAGTTCTTC.

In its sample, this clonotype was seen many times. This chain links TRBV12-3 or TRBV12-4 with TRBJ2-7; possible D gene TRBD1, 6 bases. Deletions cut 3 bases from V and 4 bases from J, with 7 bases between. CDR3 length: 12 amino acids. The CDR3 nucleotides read TGTGCCAGCAGTTTCAGGGGTTACGAGCAGTACTTC. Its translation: CASSFRGYEQYF.

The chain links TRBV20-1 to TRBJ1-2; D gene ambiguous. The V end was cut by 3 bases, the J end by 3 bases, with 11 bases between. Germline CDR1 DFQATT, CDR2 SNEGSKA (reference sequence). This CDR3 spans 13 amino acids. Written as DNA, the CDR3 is TGCAGTGCTAGGGCCTCGGAATACTATGGCTACACCTTC. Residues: CSARASEYYGYTF.

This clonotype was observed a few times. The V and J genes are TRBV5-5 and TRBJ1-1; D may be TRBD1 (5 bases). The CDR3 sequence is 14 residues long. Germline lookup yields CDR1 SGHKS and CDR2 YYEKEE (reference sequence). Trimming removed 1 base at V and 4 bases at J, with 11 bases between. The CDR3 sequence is CASSLIRGVTEAFF. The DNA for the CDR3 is TGTGCCAGCAGCTTGATCCGGGGGGTCACTGAAGCTTTCTTT. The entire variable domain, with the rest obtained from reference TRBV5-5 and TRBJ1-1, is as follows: DAGVTQSPTHLIKTRGQQVTLRCSPISGHKSVSWYQQVLGQGPQFIFQYYEKEERGRGNFPDRFSARQFPNYSSELNVNALLLGDSALYLCASSLIRGVTEAFFGQGTRLTVV.